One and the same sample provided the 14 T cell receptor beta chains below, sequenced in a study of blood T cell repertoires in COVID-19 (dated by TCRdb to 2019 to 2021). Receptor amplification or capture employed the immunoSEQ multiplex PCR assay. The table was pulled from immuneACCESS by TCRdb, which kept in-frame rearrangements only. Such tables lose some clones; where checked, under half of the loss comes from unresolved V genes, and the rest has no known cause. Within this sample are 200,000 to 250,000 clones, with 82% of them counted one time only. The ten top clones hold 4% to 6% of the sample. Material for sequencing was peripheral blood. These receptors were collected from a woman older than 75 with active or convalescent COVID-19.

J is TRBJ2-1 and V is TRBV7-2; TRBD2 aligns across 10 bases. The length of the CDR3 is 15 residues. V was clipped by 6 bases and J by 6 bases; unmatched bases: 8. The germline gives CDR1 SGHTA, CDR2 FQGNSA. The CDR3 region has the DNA TGTGCCAGCAGTTTTGATAGCGGGAGGAGCAATGAGCAGTTCTTC. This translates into CASSFDSGRSNEQFF.

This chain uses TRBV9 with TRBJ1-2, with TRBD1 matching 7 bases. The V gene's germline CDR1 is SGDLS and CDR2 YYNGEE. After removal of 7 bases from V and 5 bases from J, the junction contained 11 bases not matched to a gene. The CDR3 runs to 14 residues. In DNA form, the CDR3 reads TGTGCCAGCGCCGACCGAGACAGGGAGTATGGCTACACCTTC. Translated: CASADRDREYGYTF. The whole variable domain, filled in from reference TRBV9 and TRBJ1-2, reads DSGVTQTPKHLITATGQRVTLRCSPRSGDLSVYWYQQSLDQGLQFLIQYYNGEERAKGNILERFSAQQFPDLHSELNLSSLELGDSALYFCASADRDREYGYTFGSGTRLTVV.

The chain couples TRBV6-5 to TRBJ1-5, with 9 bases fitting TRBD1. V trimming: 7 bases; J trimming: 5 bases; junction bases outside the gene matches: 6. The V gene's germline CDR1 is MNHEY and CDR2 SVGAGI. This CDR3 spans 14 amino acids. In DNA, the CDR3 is TGTGCCAGCACCTCGAGACAGGGGGATCAGCCCCAGCATTTT. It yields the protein CASTSRQGDQPQHF.

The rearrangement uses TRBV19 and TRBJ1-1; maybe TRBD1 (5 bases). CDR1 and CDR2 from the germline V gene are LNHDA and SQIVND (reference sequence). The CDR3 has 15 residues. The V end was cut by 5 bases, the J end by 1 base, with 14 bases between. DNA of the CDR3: TGTGCCAGTAGTCAGGGCCTAATTTCGAACACTGAAGCTTTCTTT. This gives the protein CASSQGLISNTEAFF.

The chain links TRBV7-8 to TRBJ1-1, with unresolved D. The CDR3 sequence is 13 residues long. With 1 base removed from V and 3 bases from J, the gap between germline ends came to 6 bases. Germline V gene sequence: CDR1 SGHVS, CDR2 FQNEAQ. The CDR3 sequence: CASSLVLDTEAFF. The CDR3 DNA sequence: TGTGCCAGCAGCTTAGTATTAGACACTGAAGCTTTCTTT.

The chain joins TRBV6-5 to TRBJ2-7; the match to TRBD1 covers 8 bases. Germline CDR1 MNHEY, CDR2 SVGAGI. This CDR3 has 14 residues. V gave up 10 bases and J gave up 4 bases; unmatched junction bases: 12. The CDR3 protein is CATWDTGGGYEQYF. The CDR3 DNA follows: TGTGCCACCTGGGATACAGGGGGAGGATACGAGCAGTACTTC.

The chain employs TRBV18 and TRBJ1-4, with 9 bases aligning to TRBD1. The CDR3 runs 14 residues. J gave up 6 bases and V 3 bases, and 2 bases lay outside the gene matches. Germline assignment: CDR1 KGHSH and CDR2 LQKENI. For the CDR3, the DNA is TGTGCCAGCTCACCGGACAGGGGAGATGAAAAACTGTTTTTT. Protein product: CASSPDRGDEKLFF.

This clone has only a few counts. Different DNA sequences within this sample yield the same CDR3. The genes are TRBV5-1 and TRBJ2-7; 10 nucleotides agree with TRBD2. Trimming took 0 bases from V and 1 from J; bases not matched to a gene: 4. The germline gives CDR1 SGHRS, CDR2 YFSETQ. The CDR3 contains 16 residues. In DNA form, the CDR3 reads TGCGCCAGCAGCTTGGGTGCTAGCGGGAGTTCCTACGAGCAGTACTTC. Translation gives CASSLGASGSSYEQYF. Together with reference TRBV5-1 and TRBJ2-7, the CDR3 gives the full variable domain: KAGVTQTPRYLIKTRGQQVTLSCSPISGHRSVSWYQQTPGQGLQFLFEYFSETQRNKGNFPGRFSGRQFSNSRSEMNVSTLELGDSALYLCASSLGASGSSYEQYFGPGTRLTVT.

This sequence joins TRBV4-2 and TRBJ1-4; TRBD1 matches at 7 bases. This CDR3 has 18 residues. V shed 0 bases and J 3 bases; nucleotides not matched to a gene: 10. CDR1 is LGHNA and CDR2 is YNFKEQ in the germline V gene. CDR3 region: CASSQDRDRPAANEKLFF. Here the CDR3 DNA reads TGTGCCAGCAGCCAAGATCGGGACAGACCTGCAGCTAATGAAAAACTGTTTTTT.

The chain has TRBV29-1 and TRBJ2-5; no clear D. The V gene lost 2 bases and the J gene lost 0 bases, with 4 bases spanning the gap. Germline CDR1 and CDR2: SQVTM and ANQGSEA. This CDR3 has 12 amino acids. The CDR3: CSVEFYQETQYF. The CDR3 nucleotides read TGCAGCGTTGAATTCTACCAAGAGACCCAGTACTTC.

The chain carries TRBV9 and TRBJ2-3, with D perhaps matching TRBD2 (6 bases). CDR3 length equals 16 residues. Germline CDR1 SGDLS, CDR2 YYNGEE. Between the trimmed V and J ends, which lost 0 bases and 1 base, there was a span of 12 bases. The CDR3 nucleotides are TGTGCCAGCAGCGTAGTAGCATGGGGGGGCACAGATACGCAGTATTTT. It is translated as CASSVVAWGGTDTQYF.

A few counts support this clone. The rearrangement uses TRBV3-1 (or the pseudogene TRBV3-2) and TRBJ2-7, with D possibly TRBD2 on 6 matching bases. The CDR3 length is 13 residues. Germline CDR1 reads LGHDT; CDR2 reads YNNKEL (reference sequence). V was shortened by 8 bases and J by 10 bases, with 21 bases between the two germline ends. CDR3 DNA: TGTGCCAGCCGCGACGGAGGGCTCCCTGGACAGTACTTC. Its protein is CASRDGGLPGQYF.

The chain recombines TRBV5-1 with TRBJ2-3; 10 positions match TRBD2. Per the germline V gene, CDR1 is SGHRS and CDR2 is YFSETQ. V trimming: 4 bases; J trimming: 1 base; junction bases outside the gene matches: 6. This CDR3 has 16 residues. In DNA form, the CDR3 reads TGCGCCAGCAGCCCAGGGACTAGCGCGGGCACAGATACGCAGTATTTT. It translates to CASSPGTSAGTDTQYF.

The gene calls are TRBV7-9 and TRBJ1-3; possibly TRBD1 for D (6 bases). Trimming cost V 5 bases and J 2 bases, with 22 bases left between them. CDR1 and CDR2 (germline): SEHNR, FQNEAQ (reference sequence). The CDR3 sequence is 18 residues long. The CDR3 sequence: CASSPTPGGGFTGNTIYF. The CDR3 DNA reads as TGTGCCAGCAGCCCTACTCCGGGAGGGGGTTTCACTGGAAACACCATATATTTT.